This is a list of T cell receptor beta chains from one sample in a study of blood T cell repertoires in COVID-19. Profiled with immunoSEQ multiplex PCR; TCRdb holds only in-frame clones, not every one. The sample yields around 160,000 clones, approximately 92% seen once. Sequenced: peripheral blood. The receptors were sampled from a young man with COVID-19, enrolled during active disease. Both conserved end residues are trimmed from each CDR3.

v_gene,j_gene,CDR3aa
TRBV19,TRBJ2-4,ATPKDSAKNIQY
TRBV6-6,TRBJ2-7,ASSQIQVYEQY
TRBV5-4,TRBJ2-7,ASSRDSYYEQY
TRBV6-2/TRBV6-3,TRBJ1-1,ASSAPGQGFNTEAF
TRBV21-1,TRBJ2-5,ASSRDRDQETQY
TRBV18,TRBJ2-3,ASSPTTTSTDTQY
TRBV21-1,TRBJ2-7,ASSKGRRLAVSYEQY
TRBV4-2,TRBJ2-5,ASSQSAQGETQY
TRBV30,TRBJ2-1,AWMGGVEVKNEQF
TRBV18,TRBJ2-1,ASSPETSGRVYEQF
TRBV28,TRBJ2-4,ASQGARTKNIQY
TRBV9,TRBJ2-7,ASSVRDREVDEQY
TRBV18,TRBJ1-1,ASSYDRGQTEAF
TRBV29-1,TRBJ1-2,SVSGTGGSNGYT
TRBV12-3/TRBV12-4,TRBJ2-2,ASSGRGNGELF
TRBV12-3/TRBV12-4,TRBJ2-7,ASSLAGGYEQY
TRBV6-7,TRBJ1-4,ASSYLSRGVNEKLL
TRBV29-1,TRBJ2-7,SVENLAGGTYEQY
TRBV5-1,TRBJ2-7,ASRSGTPSYEQY
TRBV4-1,TRBJ2-7,ASSQVVAGESSYEQY
TRBV7-2,TRBJ2-5,ASSLGARTDEETQY
TRBV25-1,TRBJ1-2,ASSGPGQGFGYT
TRBV7-9,TRBJ2-1,ASSLPRTSAHSYNEQF
TRBV24-1,TRBJ2-1,ATSGRTALNEQF
TRBV2,TRBJ2-5,ASSPGLAGGRVETQY
TRBV28,TRBJ2-2,ASSPKDTGELF
TRBV12-5,TRBJ2-1,ASGSNNEQF
TRBV5-8,TRBJ2-3,ASSTGQTHPPTDTQY
TRBV30,TRBJ2-1,AWSVAGEQF
TRBV19,TRBJ2-1,ASSTSGGRQF
TRBV3-1/TRBV3-2,TRBJ1-6,ASSRLQGGNSPLH
TRBV14,TRBJ1-3,ASSLRNTIY
TRBV27,TRBJ2-7,ASRGASYEQY
TRBV5-5,TRBJ2-2,ASSFQGAITGELF
TRBV2,TRBJ1-4,ASSPGQGVVEKLL
TRBV6-6,TRBJ2-1,ASGSGGNEQF
TRBV5-6,TRBJ1-1,ASSLGQGVLTEAF